This T cell receptor beta chain was recorded in a study of early stage breast cancer tumors. Study-wide background: Of around 16 invasive breast tumors, fewer than 13 were hormone receptor-positive, HER2-negative. Among around twelve ER+/PR+/HER2- tumors, eight were ductal, four lobular. Study outcomes and limitations: Commonly generated sequences made up most enriched TCRB sequences shared between patients.

Turning to this clone: Antigen unknown.

Assay used: immunoSEQ multiplex PCR; TCRdb lists only in-frame clones, some missing. The table lists 45,000 to 50,000 clones, roughly four fifths of them singletons, with around 1.5% in the top ten. V gave up 7 bases and J gave up 0 bases; unmatched junction bases: 6. Germline V lookup: CDR1 MNHNY, CDR2 SVGAGI (reference sequence). This CDR3 has 15 residues. Material for sequencing was blood. The rearrangement joins TRBV6-6 to TRBJ2-1; 7 bases match TRBD1. The TCR comes from a person aged 45 to 59 with breast cancer. CDR3 bases: TGTGCCAGCACCTCGACAGGGAGCTCCTACAATGAGCAGTTCTTC. Amino acid sequence: CASTSTGSSYNEQFF.